The T cell receptor (beta chain) described here comes from a study of CD8+ T cells in alopecia areata. Study results and caveats: Having one nonresponder leaves uncertain how baseline CD8+ expansion relates to response.

After isolation, RNA underwent reverse transcription to generate cDNA as the sequencing template. TCRdb keeps only in-frame clones here, not all; method: immunoSEQ multiplex PCR. This table holds about 250,000 clones, 60% found once. V dropped 10 bases and J dropped 5 bases, with 14 bases sitting between them. The germline V gene has CDR1 SNHLY and CDR2 FYNNEI. This CDR3 is built from 12 residues. This clone was detected a few times. Antigen: not known. The treatment: oral pan-JAK inhibitor, 5-10 mg twice daily. The starting material was CD4+ T cells sorted from blood, obtained at approximately week 52, from a patient treated with tofacitinib. This TCR was recovered from a human donor with alopecia areata. The gene calls are TRBV2 and TRBJ2-5; no reliable D call. The CDR3 DNA sequence: TGTGCCACCTGGGTCTCTGGTGAGACCCAGTACTTC. Amino acids: CATWVSGETQYF.